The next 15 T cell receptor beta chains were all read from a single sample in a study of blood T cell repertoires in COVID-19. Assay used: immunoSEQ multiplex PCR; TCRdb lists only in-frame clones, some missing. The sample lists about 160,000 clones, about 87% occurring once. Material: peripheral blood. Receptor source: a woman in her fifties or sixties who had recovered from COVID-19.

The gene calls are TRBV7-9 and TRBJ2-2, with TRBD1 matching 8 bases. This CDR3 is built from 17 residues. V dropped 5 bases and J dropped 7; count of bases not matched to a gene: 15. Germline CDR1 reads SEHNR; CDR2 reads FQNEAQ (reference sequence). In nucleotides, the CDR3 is TGTGCCAGCAGCCTCCTACAGGGGGGCCTTAGGAACGGGGAGCTGTTTTTT. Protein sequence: CASSLLQGGLRNGELFF.

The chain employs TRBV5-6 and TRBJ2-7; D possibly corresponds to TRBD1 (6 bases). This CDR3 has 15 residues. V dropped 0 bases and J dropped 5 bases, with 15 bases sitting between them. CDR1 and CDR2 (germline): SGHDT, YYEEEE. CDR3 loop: CASSLVAGARDEQYF. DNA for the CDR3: TGTGCCAGCAGCTTGGTGGCAGGGGCGCGGGACGAGCAGTACTTC.

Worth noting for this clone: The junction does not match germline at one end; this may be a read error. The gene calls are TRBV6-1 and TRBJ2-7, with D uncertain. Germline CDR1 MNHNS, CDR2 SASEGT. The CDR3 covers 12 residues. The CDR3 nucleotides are TGTGCCAGCAGTGAAGCGCCCTATGAGCAGTACTTC. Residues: CASSEAPYEQYF.

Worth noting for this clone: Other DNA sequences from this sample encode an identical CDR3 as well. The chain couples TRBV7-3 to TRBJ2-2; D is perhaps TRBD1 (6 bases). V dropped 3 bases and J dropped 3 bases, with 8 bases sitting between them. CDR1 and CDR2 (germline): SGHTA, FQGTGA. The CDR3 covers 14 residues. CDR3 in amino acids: CASSLQGYTGELFF. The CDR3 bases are TGTGCCAGCAGCTTGCAGGGGTACACCGGGGAGCTGTTTTTT.

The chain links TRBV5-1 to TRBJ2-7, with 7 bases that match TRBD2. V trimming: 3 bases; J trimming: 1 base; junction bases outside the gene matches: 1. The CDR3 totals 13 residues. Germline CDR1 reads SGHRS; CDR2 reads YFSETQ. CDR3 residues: CASSWEGSYEQYF. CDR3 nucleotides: TGCGCCAGCAGCTGGGAGGGGTCCTACGAGCAGTACTTC.

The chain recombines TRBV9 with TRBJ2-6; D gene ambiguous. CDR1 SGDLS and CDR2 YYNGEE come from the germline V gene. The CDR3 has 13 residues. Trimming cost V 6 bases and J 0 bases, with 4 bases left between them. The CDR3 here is CASIRSGANVLTF. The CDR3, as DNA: TGTGCCAGCATCCGCTCTGGGGCCAACGTCCTGACTTTC.

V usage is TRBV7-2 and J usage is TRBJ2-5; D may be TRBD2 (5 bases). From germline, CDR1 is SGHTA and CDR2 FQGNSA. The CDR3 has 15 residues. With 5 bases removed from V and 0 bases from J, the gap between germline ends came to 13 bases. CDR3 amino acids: CASSPGLVYQETQYF. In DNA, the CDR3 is TGTGCCAGCAGCCCCGGACTTGTGTACCAAGAGACCCAGTACTTC. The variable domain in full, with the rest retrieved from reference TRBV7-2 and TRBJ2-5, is GAGVSQSPSNKVTEKGKDVELRCDPISGHTALYWYRQSLGQGLEFLIYFQGNSAPDKSGLPSDRFSAERTGGSVSTLTIQRTQQEDSAVYLCASSPGLVYQETQYFGPGTRLLVL.

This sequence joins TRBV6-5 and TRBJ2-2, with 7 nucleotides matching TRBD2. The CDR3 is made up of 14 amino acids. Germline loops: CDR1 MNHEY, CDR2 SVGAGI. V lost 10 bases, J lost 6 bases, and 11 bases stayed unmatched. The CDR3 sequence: CATHGSGGAGELFF. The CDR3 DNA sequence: TGTGCCACCCATGGAAGTGGGGGGGCCGGGGAGCTGTTTTTT.

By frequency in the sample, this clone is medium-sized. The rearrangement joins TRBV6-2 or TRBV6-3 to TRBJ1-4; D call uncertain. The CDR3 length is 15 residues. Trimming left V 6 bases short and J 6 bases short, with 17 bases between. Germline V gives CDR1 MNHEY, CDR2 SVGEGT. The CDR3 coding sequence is TGTGCCAGCAGCCAGAATTTCAGGAGGGATGAAAAACTGTTTTTT. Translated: CASSQNFRRDEKLFF.

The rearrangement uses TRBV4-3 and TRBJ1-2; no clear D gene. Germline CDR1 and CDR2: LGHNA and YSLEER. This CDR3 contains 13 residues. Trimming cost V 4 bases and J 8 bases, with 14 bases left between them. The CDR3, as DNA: TGCGCCAGCAGCCCCGGGAACCGCTTCGGCTACACCTTC. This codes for CASSPGNRFGYTF.

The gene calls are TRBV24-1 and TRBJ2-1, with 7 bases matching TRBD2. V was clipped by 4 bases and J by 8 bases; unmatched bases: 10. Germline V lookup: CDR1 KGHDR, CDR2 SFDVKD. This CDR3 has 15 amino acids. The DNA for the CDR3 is TGTGCCACCAGTGACAGCGGGGCCTACGGCTATGAGCAGTTCTTC. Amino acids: CATSDSGAYGYEQFF.

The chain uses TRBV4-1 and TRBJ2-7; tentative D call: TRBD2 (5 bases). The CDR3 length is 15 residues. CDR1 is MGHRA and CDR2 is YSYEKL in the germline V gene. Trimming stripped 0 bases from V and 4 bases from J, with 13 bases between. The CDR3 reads CASSQEEGWDYEQYF. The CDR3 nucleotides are TGCGCCAGCAGCCAAGAAGAGGGATGGGATTACGAGCAGTACTTC.

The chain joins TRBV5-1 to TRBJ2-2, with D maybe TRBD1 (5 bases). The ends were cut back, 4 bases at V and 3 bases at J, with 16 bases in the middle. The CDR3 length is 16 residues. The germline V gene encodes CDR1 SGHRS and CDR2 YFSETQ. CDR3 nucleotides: TGCGCCAGCAGCAAAGGGGTCTCAGTGGACACCGGGGAGCTGTTTTTT. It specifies CASSKGVSVDTGELFF.

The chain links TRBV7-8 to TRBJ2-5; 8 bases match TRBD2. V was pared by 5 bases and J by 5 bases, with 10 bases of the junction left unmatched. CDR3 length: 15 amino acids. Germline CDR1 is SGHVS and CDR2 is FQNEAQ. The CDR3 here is CASSATGGAWETQYF. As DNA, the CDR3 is TGTGCCAGCAGCGCCACCGGGGGGGCTTGGGAGACCCAGTACTTC. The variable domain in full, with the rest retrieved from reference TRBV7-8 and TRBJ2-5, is GAGVSQSPRYKVAKRGQDVALRCDPISGHVSLFWYQQALGQGPEFLTYFQNEAQLDKSGLPSDRFFAERPEGSVSTLKIQRTQQEDSAVYLCASSATGGAWETQYFGPGTRLLVL.

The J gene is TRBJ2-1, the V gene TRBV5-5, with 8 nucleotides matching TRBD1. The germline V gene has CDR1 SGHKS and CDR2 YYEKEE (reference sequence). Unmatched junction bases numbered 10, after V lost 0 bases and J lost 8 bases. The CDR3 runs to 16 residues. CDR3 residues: CASSLGQGPPGDEQFF. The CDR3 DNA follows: TGTGCCAGCAGCTTGGGACAGGGGCCTCCGGGTGATGAGCAGTTCTTC.